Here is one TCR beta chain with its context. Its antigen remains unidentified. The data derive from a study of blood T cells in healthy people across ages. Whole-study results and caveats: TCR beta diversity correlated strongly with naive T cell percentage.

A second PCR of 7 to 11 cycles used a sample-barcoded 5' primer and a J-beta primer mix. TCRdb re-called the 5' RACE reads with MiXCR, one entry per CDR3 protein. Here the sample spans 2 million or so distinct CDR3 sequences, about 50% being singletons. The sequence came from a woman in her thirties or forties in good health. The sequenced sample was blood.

The chain's CDR3 is CASSQFLAGGNAYNEQFF. The CDR3 DNA reads as TGCGCCAGCAGCCAGTTTCTAGCGGGGGGGAACGCCTACAATGAGCAGTTCTTC. This rearrangement joins TRBV4-1 to TRBJ2-1; TRBD2 aligns across 12 bases. Germline CDR1 and CDR2: MGHRA and YSYEKL. The CDR3 has 18 amino acids. Losses at the gene ends were 3 bases for V and 2 bases for J; bases not matched to a gene: 8.